A single sample is the source of the 7 T cell receptor beta chains below, sequenced in a study of T-cell reconstitution after alpha-beta-depleted transplantation in children. Construction of the TCRbeta library involved unique molecular identifiers. TCRdb fed the PCR reads into MiXCR, producing one record per CDR3 protein. The sample comprises approximately 590,000 distinct CDR3 sequences, over 9.5% of which are singletons, and less than 4.5% rests with the top ten. The specimen comprised PBMCs from the stem cell graft donor, sampled from the stem cell graft. The receptor set was obtained from a human donor who donated a stem cell graft to a child with acute myeloid leukemia.

This chain links TRBV12-3 or TRBV12-4 with TRBJ2-2; no clear D gene. Trimming took 1 base from V and 9 from J, leaving 15 bases between them. The CDR3 consists of 15 residues. CDR3 nucleotides: TGTGCCAGCAGTTTAGACGTATCAATCGGGCGGGAGCTGTTTTTT. Its translation is CASSLDVSIGRELFF.

The chain is built from TRBV7-6 and TRBJ2-7, with unresolved D. V was pared by 6 bases and J by 2 bases, with 8 bases between. CDR3 length: 12 residues. The V gene's germline CDR1 is SGHVS and CDR2 FNYEAQ. Here the CDR3 reads CASRGDTYEQYF. The CDR3 DNA reads as TGTGCCAGCAGGGGTGATACCTACGAGCAGTACTTC.

V and J are TRBV5-6 and TRBJ2-5, with D possibly being TRBD2 (6 bases). V was pared by 1 base and J by 4 bases, with 17 bases between. CDR3 length: 16 amino acids. Looked up from germline, CDR1 is SGHDT and CDR2 is YYEEEE. CDR3: CASSLPGSSALETQYF. CDR3 DNA sequence: TGTGCCAGCAGCTTGCCGGGTTCTAGCGCCCTAGAGACCCAGTACTTC.

This clonotype came up a few times. The chain uses TRBV10-3 and TRBJ2-1; 9 bases match TRBD2. The CDR3 runs 17 residues. V lost 6 bases to trimming and J lost 4 bases; unmatched junction nucleotides: 13. Germline lookup yields CDR1 ENHRY and CDR2 SYGVKD. The CDR3 DNA follows: TGTGCCATCAGGGGCGTAGCGGGAGAAGCGCGGTACAATGAGCAGTTCTTC. Its protein is CAIRGVAGEARYNEQFF.

This clonotype was picked up a small number of times. This chain joins TRBV12-3 or TRBV12-4 and TRBJ1-6; D uncertain. The CDR3 loop spans 14 amino acids. Deletions cut 7 bases from V and 8 bases from J, with 15 bases between. CDR3 sequence (DNA): TGTGCCAGCACCAACATCGTATCGGATTCACCCCTCCACTTT. It encodes CASTNIVSDSPLHF.

This clonotype was counted ten times or more. This chain connects TRBV9 to TRBJ2-3; no clear D gene. V lost 4 bases to trimming and J lost 6 bases, with 12 bases between them. This CDR3 spans 13 amino acids. Germline CDR1 reads SGDLS; CDR2 reads YYNGEE. CDR3 bases: TGTGCCAGCAGCTTTGATAATATGGATACGCAGTATTTT. Amino acid sequence: CASSFDNMDTQYF.

V and J are TRBV29-1 and TRBJ2-3, with 7 bases matching TRBD1. CDR3 length: 15 amino acids. Germline loops: CDR1 SQVTM, CDR2 ANQGSEA. The V gene end was trimmed by 1 base and the J gene end by 5 bases; junction bases not matched to a gene: 9. CDR3 bases: TGCAGCGTTGAAGCACGGCAGGGGGATTTAGATACGCAGTATTTT. This codes for CSVEARQGDLDTQYF.